These T cell receptor beta chains were read from a single sample in a study of blood T cell repertoires in COVID-19. Sequencing was performed with immunoSEQ multiplex PCR; in TCRdb, only in-frame clones are kept and a portion is missing. The sample carries 220,000 or so clones, approximately 92% recorded once. Sequencing input: PBMCs or T cells enriched from blood (not recorded which). These receptors were collected from a woman younger than 35 in a cohort exposed to, infected with or recovered from COVID-19 (not recorded which). Each CDR3 is given with its conserved first and last residue. Fields, in order: V gene, D gene, clone size, J gene, CDR3 DNA, CDR3 protein. The D gene is left open where the match is weak. Clone size is not always given. Where it is, it says once, few, many or a class for expanded clones.

TRBV5-1,TRBD1,.,TRBJ1-4,TGCGCCAGCAGCTTGGACCAGGGGGATGAAAAACTGTTTTTT,CASSLDQGDEKLFF
TRBV4-2,TRBD2,.,TRBJ2-1,TGTGCCAGCAGCCAACAAAGCGGGGGGGCGGAAAATGAGCAGTTCTTC,CASSQQSGGAENEQFF
TRBV3-1/TRBV3-2,TRBD2,.,TRBJ2-7,TGTGCCAGCAGCCCCTCCTGGACTAGCGGGAGCACCTACGAGCAGTACTTC,CASSPSWTSGSTYEQYF
TRBV27,.,.,TRBJ1-3,TGTGCCAGCAGTTCCCTCCTGGGAGGCTCTGGAAACACCATATATTTT,CASSSLLGGSGNTIYF
TRBV27,TRBD1,once,TRBJ2-5,TGTGCCAGCAGTATTTCCGGGACAGGGACACAAGAGACCCAGTACTTC,CASSISGTGTQETQYF
TRBV5-5,TRBD2,.,TRBJ2-2,TGTGCCAGCAGTCCAGCGGGATCCACCGGGGAGCTGTTTTTT,CASSPAGSTGELFF
TRBV28,TRBD1,few,TRBJ1-6,TGTGCCAGCAGTTTATTGGCCTCAACAGGGGTGGGTTCACCCCTCCACTTT,CASSLLASTGVGSPLHF
TRBV2,.,.,TRBJ2-1,TGTGCCAGCTTGGCGACTGGCGGCGTGGGTGAGCAGTTCTTC,CASLATGGVGEQFF
TRBV30,TRBD2,few,TRBJ2-1,TGTGCCTGGAGTCTAGCGGGGAATGAGCAGTTCTTC,CAWSLAGNEQFF
TRBV15,.,once,TRBJ1-2,TGTGCCACCAGCAGAGTGGACAGTCGGGGTGGCTACACCTTC,CATSRVDSRGGYTF
TRBV2,.,.,TRBJ1-1,TGTGCCAGCAGTGATGACATCCGACGGGCTTTCTTT,CASSDDIRRAFF
TRBV28,TRBD1,.,TRBJ1-5,TGTGCCAGCAGCACCCCAGGGGGCCAGCCCCAGCATTTT,CASSTPGGQPQHF
TRBV29-1,TRBD2,.,TRBJ2-2,TGCAGCGTTCGGACTAGCGGCACCGGGGAGCTGTTTTTT,CSVRTSGTGELFF
TRBV6-4,TRBD2,.,TRBJ2-1,TGTGCCAGCAGTGAATTAGCGGGAGGGCTAGGTGAGCAGTTCTTC,CASSELAGGLGEQFF
TRBV29-1,.,.,TRBJ1-3,TGCAGCGTTGGGCGGGTCTCTGGAAACACCATATATTTT,CSVGRVSGNTIYF
TRBV5-6,TRBD1,.,TRBJ1-2,TGTGCCAGCAGCGGCGGAGGGGGCAATGGCTACACCTTC,CASSGGGGNGYTF
TRBV11-2,TRBD1,once,TRBJ2-3,TGTGCCAGCAGCTTAGGGGGCGGACAGGGTGATACGCAGTATTTT,CASSLGGGQGDTQYF
TRBV9,.,.,TRBJ1-2,TGTGCCAGCAGCGTTCGACATTCAACCACTCACTTC,CASSVRHSTTHF
TRBV9,.,once,TRBJ2-1,TGTGCCAGCAGCCTCACTAGCTTCGACTCCTACAATGAGCAGTTCTTC,CASSLTSFDSYNEQFF
TRBV2,.,few,TRBJ1-5,TGTGCCAGCAGTGAAAACTCCGGGGGTAACGGTCAGCCCCAGCATTTT,CASSENSGGNGQPQHF
TRBV24-1,.,.,TRBJ2-1,TGTGCCACCAGTGATTTGCAGAATGAGCAGTTCTTC,CATSDLQNEQFF
TRBV7-8,TRBD2,once,TRBJ2-5,TGTGCCAGCACCCCCATAGCGGGGGGGCCGAGAGAGACCCAGTACTTC,CASTPIAGGPRETQYF
TRBV5-1,.,.,TRBJ1-2,TGCGCCAGCAGCTCCGATTTTTGGCAGGGAGGATATGGCTACACCTTC,CASSSDFWQGGYGYTF
TRBV7-5,.,.,TRBJ1-4,TGTGCCAGAAGCTTAGGGGACAGGGGATTTAAGGAAAAACTGTTTTTT,CARSLGDRGFKEKLFF
TRBV28,.,.,TRBJ1-5,TGTGCCAGCAATCCTTGGACAGAAGGTAGCAATCAGCCCCAGCATTTT,CASNPWTEGSNQPQHF
TRBV11-2,.,.,TRBJ1-6,TGTGCCAGCAGCTTGGAGGATCGCTCACCCCTCCACTTT,CASSLEDRSPLHF
TRBV2,.,.,TRBJ1-1,TGTGCCAGCAGTGATTCCAGAGGATACACTGAAGCTTTCTTT,CASSDSRGYTEAFF
TRBV15,.,.,TRBJ1-4,TGTGCCACCAGCAGAGCCTGGCAGACTAATGAAAAACTGTTTTTT,CATSRAWQTNEKLFF
TRBV18,.,.,TRBJ2-3,TGTGCCAGCTCACCACCCCGGAGCACAGATACGCAGTATTTT,CASSPPRSTDTQYF
TRBV5-8,.,.,TRBJ1-6,TGTGCCAGCAGCGTCGGTGGGAGCTCCTATAATTCACCCCTCCACTTT,CASSVGGSSYNSPLHF
TRBV3-1/TRBV3-2,TRBD1,.,TRBJ1-2,TGTGCCAGCAGCTGGGGACAGGGGGATGGCTACACCTTC,CASSWGQGDGYTF
TRBV9,.,.,TRBJ2-6,TGTGCCAGCAGCATAATAGCTGGGGCCAACGTCCTGACTTTC,CASSIIAGANVLTF
TRBV5-5,TRBD1,.,TRBJ1-2,TGTGCCAGCAGCTTGGGACAGGGAGATGGCTACACCTTC,CASSLGQGDGYTF
TRBV14,TRBD2,.,TRBJ2-7,TGTGCCAGCAGCCCCCCCCGGACTAGCGGGAGGGCCTACTCCGAGCAGTACTTC,CASSPPRTSGRAYSEQYF
TRBV5-6,.,.,TRBJ1-2,TGTGCCAGCAGTCTGAACCCTACTAACTATGGCTACACCTTC,CASSLNPTNYGYTF
TRBV24-1,.,.,TRBJ1-3,TGTGCCACCAGTGATTCACGAGGCTCTGGAAACACCATATATTTT,CATSDSRGSGNTIYF
TRBV7-3,.,.,TRBJ1-4,TGTGCCAGCAGCTTAACTCTGGGGCTGGGTAATGAAAAACTGTTTTTT,CASSLTLGLGNEKLFF
TRBV9,.,.,TRBJ1-3,TGTGCCAGCAGCGTCGGTTCAGGGTCTGGAAACACCATATATTTT,CASSVGSGSGNTIYF
TRBV7-3,.,.,TRBJ1-6,TGTGCCAGCAGCTTGCCTTCTTCCGACGGGGGATTTTATAATTCACCCCTCCACTTT,CASSLPSSDGGFYNSPLHF
TRBV27,.,few,TRBJ2-2,TGTGCCAGCAGTTTATCGTCGGACAGTTTCGTCACCGGGGAGCTGTTTTTT,CASSLSSDSFVTGELFF
TRBV5-1,.,.,TRBJ1-1,TGCGCCAGCAGCCTATACAGGGCGAACACTGAAGCTTTCTTT,CASSLYRANTEAFF
TRBV6-2/TRBV6-3,.,.,TRBJ2-7,TGTGCCAGCAGTCCAGGGTCGAAATACGAGCAGTACTTC,CASSPGSKYEQYF
TRBV18,.,.,TRBJ1-1,TGTGCCAGCCGCGGGCAGAGCGCTGAAGCTTTCTTT,CASRGQSAEAFF
TRBV7-9,TRBD1,.,TRBJ2-7,TGTGCCAGCAGCCCCCGCGGATTAGACCGGACAGGGGACGAGCAGTACTTC,CASSPRGLDRTGDEQYF
TRBV7-3,.,.,TRBJ2-3,TGTGCCAGCAGCTCCTTAGTGACAGATACGCAGTATTTT,CASSSLVTDTQYF
TRBV5-1,.,.,TRBJ2-7,TGCGCCAGCAGCTTGGATCCGGGGTACGAGCAGTACTTC,CASSLDPGYEQYF
TRBV10-1,.,.,TRBJ2-6,TGCGCCAGCAGTGACGGGGCTGGGGCCAACGTCCTGACTTTC,CASSDGAGANVLTF
TRBV7-2,.,.,TRBJ1-6,TGTGCCAGCAGCTTAGACCCCGGACATGAGTATTCACCCCTCCACTTT,CASSLDPGHEYSPLHF
TRBV4-1,TRBD2,.,TRBJ2-7,TGCGCCAGCAGCCAAGAAGGGATAGCGGGAGTGCCTAGGGAGCAGTACTTC,CASSQEGIAGVPREQYF
TRBV10-1,TRBD2,.,TRBJ2-3,TGCGCCAGCAGTGAGTTGAGGGGAACTAGCGGACACCCACCGGCAGATACGCAGTATTTT,CASSELRGTSGHPPADTQYF
TRBV6-2/TRBV6-3,TRBD1,.,TRBJ1-2,TGTGCCAGCAGTTACTCGAGGCAGGGGGCGCTCAGCTATGGCTACACCTTC,CASSYSRQGALSYGYTF
TRBV24-1,TRBD1,.,TRBJ1-5,TGTGCCACCAGGTACGACAGGGGGAACCAGCCCCAGCATTTT,CATRYDRGNQPQHF
TRBV3-1/TRBV3-2,TRBD1,.,TRBJ2-3,TGTGCCAGCAGCCCTCGGGACAGGCGTTCCGCAGATACGCAGTATTTT,CASSPRDRRSADTQYF
TRBV7-3,.,.,TRBJ2-7,TGTGCCAGCAGCCCAGGGACACACTCCTACGAGCAGTACTTC,CASSPGTHSYEQYF
TRBV7-2,.,.,TRBJ2-1,TGTGCCAGCAACTCCCCCTCCCCTAATGAGCAGTTCTTC,CASNSPSPNEQFF